The 10 T cell receptor beta chains given below trace back to one sample, sequenced in a study of cytomegalovirus exposure and HLA in healthy donors. Researchers ran the PCR with 60 Vbeta and 13 Jbeta primers. The protocol was immunoSEQ multiplex PCR, while the TCRdb copy is restricted to in-frame clones and leaves out a portion. The sample holds tens of thousands of clones; around three quarters are singletons and the top ten take approximately 1%. Specimen: PBMCs. All receptors derive from a male donor in good health and CMV-seronegative.

The gene calls are TRBV7-3 and TRBJ2-2, with D hard to call. Germline CDR1 and CDR2: SGHTA and FQGTGA. Deletions cut 3 bases from V and 5 bases from J, with 4 bases between. This CDR3 has 12 residues. The CDR3 spells CASSFQTGELFF. In DNA, the CDR3 is TGTGCCAGCAGCTTCCAAACCGGGGAGCTGTTTTTT. The full variable domain, in which reference TRBV7-3 and TRBJ2-2 provide the parts outside the CDR3, is GAGVSQTPSNKVTEKGKYVELRCDPISGHTALYWYRQSLGQGPEFLIYFQGTGAADDSGLPNDRFFAVRPEGSVSTLKIQRTERGDSAVYLCASSFQTGELFFGEGSRLTVL.

This clone was detected a few times. This rearrangement joins TRBV4-2 to TRBJ2-7; 11 nucleotides line up with TRBD2. CDR3 size: 16 residues. Unmatched junction bases numbered 5, after V lost 1 base and J lost 3 bases. CDR1 and CDR2 (germline): LGHNA, YNFKEQ. The CDR3 region is CASSQAWTSGLYEQYF. The CDR3 bases are TGTGCCAGCAGCCAAGCCTGGACTAGCGGGCTCTACGAGCAGTACTTC.

This chain joins TRBV27 and TRBJ2-7, with D maybe TRBD1 (5 bases). There are 12 residues in the CDR3. The V and J ends lost 6 bases and 6 bases respectively, with 12 bases between them. Per germline, CDR1 MNHEY and CDR2 SMNVEV (reference sequence). The CDR3 sequence is CASSHERGEQYF. The CDR3 nucleotides are TGTGCCAGCAGCCACGAAAGGGGCGAGCAGTACTTC.

The chain is built from TRBV18 and TRBJ1-5, with 8 positions matching TRBD1. V lost 4 bases and J lost 0; bases outside the gene matches: 5. This CDR3 has 16 amino acids. Germline values: CDR1 KGHSH, CDR2 LQKENI. The CDR3 is CASSRGTGSSNQPQHF. The CDR3 DNA reads TGTGCCAGCTCACGGGGGACAGGTTCTAGCAATCAGCCCCAGCATTTT.

CDR3: CASSAGDRINIQYF. CDR3 in DNA: TGTGCCAGCAGCGCGGGAGATCGGATAAACATTCAGTACTTC. The V call is TRBV27, the J call TRBJ2-4; TRBD2 matches at 7 bases. Losses at the gene ends were 6 bases for V and 6 bases for J; bases not matched to a gene: 8. CDR1 and CDR2 from the germline V gene are MNHEY and SMNVEV (reference sequence). This CDR3 comprises 14 residues.

The chain joins TRBV5-1 to TRBJ2-5, with 7 bases lining up with TRBD1. Germline CDR1 and CDR2: SGHRS and YFSETQ. The ends lost 4 bases at V and 1 base at J; junction bases unmatched: 4. The length of the CDR3 is 14 residues. The CDR3, as DNA: TGCGCCAGCAGCGAGGGACAGATCCAAGAGACCCAGTACTTC. Translated, it gives CASSEGQIQETQYF.

The gene calls are TRBV14 and TRBJ2-5, with D maybe TRBD2 (6 bases). V lost 1 base, J lost 2 bases, and 11 bases lay in between. This CDR3 has 15 amino acids. Per the germline V gene, CDR1 is SGHDN and CDR2 is FVKESK. The CDR3 DNA is TGTGCCAGCAGCCAAGGTGGGACTCCGCAAGAGACCCAGTACTTC. It is translated as CASSQGGTPQETQYF. Based on the CDR3 plus reference TRBV14 and TRBJ2-5, the full variable domain is EAGVTQFPSHSVIEKGQTVTLRCDPISGHDNLYWYRRVMGKEIKFLLHFVKESKQDESGMPNNRFLAERTGGTYSTLKVQPAELEDSGVYFCASSQGGTPQETQYFGPGTRLLVL.

For this clone: One junction end disagrees with the germline gene, perhaps due to a read error. The chain uses TRBV5-1 and TRBJ1-2, with a tentative D call TRBD1 (5 bases). CDR3 length equals 14 residues. Germline V gene data show CDR1 as SGHRS and CDR2 as YFSETQ. The CDR3 loop reads CASSFSARVDGYPF. The CDR3 nucleotides are TGCGCCAGCAGCTTCTCCGCCAGGGTGGATGGCTACCCCTTC.

V and J are TRBV7-9 and TRBJ1-2; TRBD1 aligns across 9 bases. After removal of 5 bases from V and 0 bases from J, the junction contained 7 bases not matched to a gene. Germline CDR1 reads SEHNR; CDR2 reads FQNEAQ (reference sequence). The CDR3 is made up of 16 amino acids. The CDR3 nucleotides read TGTGCCAGCAGCACAGAGACAGGGGGACCTAACTATGGCTACACCTTC. Protein product: CASSTETGGPNYGYTF. The full variable domain, rest sourced from reference TRBV7-9 and TRBJ1-2, is DTGVSQNPRHKITKRGQNVTFRCDPISEHNRLYWYRQTLGQGPEFLTYFQNEAQLEKSRLLSDRFSAERPKGSFSTLEIQRTEQGDSAMYLCASSTETGGPNYGYTFGSGTRLTVV.

With respect to this clone: Mismatch with germline at one junction end may stem from a read error. The genes are TRBV5-1 and TRBJ2-7, with 8 bases identical to TRBD1. Germline assignment: CDR1 SGHRS and CDR2 YFSETQ. CDR3 length: 13 amino acids. The CDR3 loop reads CASSQGQGYGQYF. The CDR3 nucleotides are TGCGCCAGCAGCCAAGGACAGGGTTACGGGCAGTACTTC.